Here is one TCR beta chain with its context. The entry originates in a study of blood T cell repertoires in COVID-19. For the study at large: The United States, Italy and Spain supplied acute and convalescent COVID-19 samples. PBMCs, B-cell-depleted T cells, or T cells were the source of the cDNA or gDNA that made up the material.

As originally analysed: Amplification of reference gene primers was used by the study to estimate nucleated cell counts. The method was immunoSEQ multiplex PCR; TCRdb's version includes in-frame clones alone and lacks a portion of them. V and J calls plus clone size are reproduced from that table; the DNA served to infer D and trimming. Of 45,000 to 55,000 clones listed, about four fifths are singletons. CDR1 SGDLS and CDR2 YYNGEE come from the germline V gene. V dropped 4 bases and J dropped 1; count of bases not matched to a gene: 6. The CDR3 extends over 15 amino acids. The TCR comes from a man aged 45-65 years with acute or convalescent COVID-19. The V gene is TRBV9, the J gene TRBJ1-1, with 8 bases identical to TRBD1. Sequencing was carried out using peripheral blood. As DNA, the CDR3 is TGTGCCAGCAGCCCGTGGACAGGGCAGAACACTGAAGCTTTCTTT. Translating it yields CASSPWTGQNTEAFF.